These 28 T cell receptor beta chains came from one sample sequenced in a study of vaccination and CD4 T cells after COVID-19. CD4+ T cells that had been cultured provided DNA sequenced with the Oncomine TCR Beta short-read assay. TCRdb reanalysed the PCR reads using MiXCR and keeps one entry per CDR3 protein. Of 6,500 to 10,000 distinct CDR3 sequences listed, less than 80% are singletons. For these TCRs, the target antigens are not known. Treatment meaning: roughly ten-day PBMC culture with coronavirus spike peptide pools or control peptides (ViraFEST assay). The source was cultured CD4+ T cells from blood, collected after SARS-CoV-2 vaccination. These receptor sequences come from a human donor with COVID-19.

This clonotype was detected a few times. The chain recombines TRBV30 with TRBJ2-3, with 9 bases identical to TRBD1. This CDR3 region has 14 residues. The germline V gene encodes CDR1 GTSNPN and CDR2 SVGIG (reference sequence). With V trimmed by 5 bases and J by 3 bases, 6 bases remained unmatched. The CDR3 here is CAWATGGKTDTQYF. The CDR3 DNA is TGTGCCTGGGCAACAGGGGGCAAGACAGATACGCAGTATTTT.

The V and J genes are TRBV10-3 and TRBJ2-6; 7 bases match TRBD1. The CDR3 contains 16 residues. The J segment lost 0 bases and the V segment lost 8 bases, leaving 7 bases of the junction unmatched. The germline V gene encodes CDR1 ENHRY and CDR2 SYGVKD. The CDR3 coding sequence is TGTGCCATCGTCGGGACAGCCGTCTCTGGGGCCAACGTCCTGACTTTC. Amino acids: CAIVGTAVSGANVLTF.

In this sample, this clonotype turned up once. The chain carries TRBV7-9 and TRBJ1-1; no definite D call. The germline gives CDR1 SEHNR, CDR2 FQNEAQ (reference sequence). The CDR3 loop spans 13 amino acids. The ends were cut back, 7 bases at V and 1 base at J, with 10 bases in the middle. CDR3 residues: CASKAAQNTEAFF. CDR3 sequence (DNA): TGTGCCAGCAAGGCCGCACAGAACACTGAAGCTTTCTTT.

The chain combines TRBV12-3 or TRBV12-4 with TRBJ2-1, with 13 bases matching TRBD2. The CDR3 covers 15 residues. V was clipped by 6 bases and J by 9 bases; unmatched bases: 8. CDR3 loop: CASRQLAGGPGEQFF. The DNA of the CDR3 is TGTGCCAGCAGACAACTAGCGGGGGGGCCTGGTGAGCAGTTCTTC.

This clonotype was counted between two and nine times. The genes are TRBV6-1 and TRBJ1-5; D gene uncertain. Between the trimmed V and J ends, which lost 1 base and 5 bases, there was a span of 15 bases. This CDR3 is built from 16 residues. Germline V lookup: CDR1 MNHNS, CDR2 SASEGT. For the CDR3, the DNA is TGTGCCAGCAGTGAAGGCAGTCGGAAGCCAGATCAGCCCCAGCATTTT. Translation: CASSEGSRKPDQPQHF.

J is TRBJ1-2 and V is TRBV2, with a tentative D call TRBD1 (6 bases). The ends were cut back, 8 bases at V and 8 bases at J, with 15 bases in the middle. CDR1 SNHLY and CDR2 FYNNEI come from the germline V gene. The CDR3 contains 12 residues. CDR3 bases: TGTGCCAGCCACCGGGGGGCTGGCGGCTACACCTTC. Translation: CASHRGAGGYTF.

The CDR3 DNA is TGTGCCAGCAGCCCCCCGGGCCGGGCACAGGCGAACTATGGCTACACCTTC. Translation gives CASSPPGRAQANYGYTF. J is TRBJ1-2 and V is TRBV11-2; perhaps TRBD1 as D (5 bases). From germline, CDR1 is SGHAT and CDR2 FQNNGV. The V gene lost 5 bases and the J gene lost 2 bases, with 21 bases spanning the gap. The CDR3 extends over 17 amino acids.

The chain links TRBV12-3 or TRBV12-4 to TRBJ2-5; possible D gene TRBD2, 5 bases. CDR3 length: 15 residues. Trimming pared 5 bases from V and 2 bases from J, leaving 15 bases between. The DNA for the CDR3 is TGTGCCAGCAGTGGGCCCTCCGGAGGTCAAGAGACCCAGTACTTC. This sequence encodes CASSGPSGGQETQYF.

The sample holds a few counts of this clonotype. This chain connects TRBV4-2 to TRBJ1-2; D not resolved. The length of the CDR3 is 16 residues. CDR1 LGHNA and CDR2 YNFKEQ come from the germline V gene. V dropped 0 bases and J dropped 4 bases, with 15 bases sitting between them. CDR3 sequence reads: CASSQDRPPLVYGYTF. CDR3 in DNA: TGTGCCAGCAGCCAAGATAGGCCGCCGCTAGTCTATGGCTACACCTTC.

This clonotype was seen only once. This sequence joins TRBV12-3 or TRBV12-4 and TRBJ2-2; D unclear. Trimming removed 2 bases at V and 1 base at J, with 8 bases between. The CDR3 consists of 15 residues. Here the CDR3 reads CASSLWLMNTGELFF. The CDR3 bases are TGTGCCAGCAGTTTATGGCTGATGAACACCGGGGAGCTGTTTTTT.

The chain joins TRBV6-1 to TRBJ2-7; 7 bases line up with TRBD1. CDR3 length: 15 amino acids. Trimming at V came to 6 bases and at J to 4 bases, leaving 12 bases not matched to a gene. Germline loops: CDR1 MNHNS, CDR2 SASEGT. Here the CDR3 DNA reads TGTGCCAGCAGCCCTACTCTAAGACAGGGTTACGAGCAGTACTTC. Translation gives CASSPTLRQGYEQYF.

V gene TRBV5-1 combines with J gene TRBJ2-2, with a weak D call TRBD1 (6 bases). Germline V CDR1 and CDR2: SGHRS, YFSETQ. Trimming left V 3 bases short and J 7 bases short, with 16 bases between. The CDR3 contains 15 residues. DNA for the CDR3: TGCGCCAGCAGCTCCCTACAGGGAAGTAACGGGGAGCTGTTTTTT. Its translation is CASSSLQGSNGELFF.

The chain links TRBV20-1 to TRBJ1-2, with D tentatively TRBD1 (5 bases). The CDR3 has 15 residues. Trimming took off 0 bases at V and 1 base at J, with 12 bases between the two ends. Germline assignment: CDR1 DFQATT and CDR2 SNEGSKA (reference sequence). Here the CDR3 reads CSARERGAHNYGYTF. For the CDR3, the DNA is TGCAGTGCTAGAGAGCGAGGGGCGCATAACTATGGCTACACCTTC.

The genes are TRBV6-1 and TRBJ2-1, with 13 bases identical to TRBD2. Germline CDR1 is MNHNS and CDR2 is SASEGT. V dropped 6 bases and J dropped 3; count of bases not matched to a gene: 11. This CDR3 is built from 18 residues. CDR3 residues: CASRPDTSGGAYYNEQFF. The CDR3 coding sequence is TGTGCCAGCAGGCCAGATACTAGCGGGGGGGCCTACTACAATGAGCAGTTCTTC.

This clonotype has a handful of counts. The genes are TRBV4-1 and TRBJ2-2; D is ambiguous. The CDR3 spans 13 residues. Germline V CDR1 and CDR2: MGHRA, YSYEKL. With 3 bases removed from V and 0 bases from J, the gap between germline ends came to 2 bases. The chain's CDR3 is CASSHPNTGELFF. CDR3 DNA: TGCGCCAGCAGCCATCCGAACACCGGGGAGCTGTTTTTT.

This clonotype showed up just a few times. V and J are TRBV27 and TRBJ1-6, with a weak D call TRBD1 (5 bases). The CDR3 extends over 18 amino acids. The V gene lost 6 bases and the J gene lost 7 bases, with 25 bases spanning the gap. Germline loops: CDR1 MNHEY, CDR2 SMNVEV (reference sequence). CDR3 sequence (DNA): TGTGCCAGCAGGCTAGCTCTCGACCTCGGGGCCAGGAATTCACCCCTCCACTTT. This translates into CASRLALDLGARNSPLHF.

The rearrangement uses TRBV4-2 and TRBJ2-3, with D perhaps TRBD2 (5 bases). Germline lookup yields CDR1 LGHNA and CDR2 YNFKEQ. Trimming pared 9 bases from V and 4 bases from J, leaving 11 bases between. CDR3 length: 12 residues. CDR3 loop: CARSLSADTQYF. The CDR3 DNA sequence: TGTGCCAGGTCCCTTAGCGCAGATACGCAGTATTTT.

The V call is TRBV7-2, the J call TRBJ2-5; D uncertain. The CDR3 length is 13 residues. Germline V CDR1 and CDR2: SGHTA, FQGNSA. V lost 3 bases and J 5 bases, leaving 10 bases between the germline ends. The CDR3 spells CASSFRLTETQYF. The DNA of the CDR3 is TGTGCCAGCAGCTTTCGGTTAACGGAGACCCAGTACTTC.

The chain combines TRBV30 with TRBJ1-1, with D hard to call. CDR1 and CDR2 from the germline V gene are GTSNPN and SVGIG (reference sequence). Trimming left V 8 bases short and J 0 bases short, with 13 bases between. This CDR3 has 13 amino acids. CDR3 DNA sequence: TGTGCCCGCACGATAGGGTTGAACACTGAAGCTTTCTTT. The encoded protein is CARTIGLNTEAFF.

The chain combines TRBV12-5 with TRBJ1-2; no clear D. The CDR3 sequence is 15 residues long. V lost 6 bases, J lost 4 bases, and 18 bases lay in between. The germline CDR1 and CDR2 sequences are LGHNT and FRNRAP. The CDR3 nucleotides are TGTGCTAGTGGCGACGGATCCCTTAAAGGCTATGGCTACACCTTC. The encoded protein is CASGDGSLKGYGYTF.

Remarks on this clonotype: A much larger clone sits a single nucleotide away, making a read error possible. The chain couples TRBV7-8 to TRBJ1-1; 7 positions agree with TRBD1. The CDR3 is 14 amino acids. Germline CDR1 reads SGHVS; CDR2 reads FQNEAQ. CDR3 DNA: TGTGCCAGCAGCCGTGGACAGGAGAACACTGAAGCTCTCTTT. Amino acids: CASSRGQENTEALF.

This clonotype is labeled medium-sized. The chain has TRBV11-2 and TRBJ2-3; D is possibly TRBD2 (6 bases). The CDR3 contains 16 residues. V lost 5 bases to trimming and J lost 2 bases, with 17 bases between them. Germline V gene lookup returns CDR1 SGHAT and CDR2 FQNNGV. CDR3 in amino acids: CASSPQGSGSTDTQYF. The CDR3 DNA is TGTGCCAGCAGCCCCCAGGGTAGCGGTTCCACAGATACGCAGTATTTT.

The genes are TRBV12-3 or TRBV12-4 and TRBJ1-2; 7 bases align to TRBD1. Trimming at V came to 7 bases and at J to 7 bases, leaving 6 bases not matched to a gene. This CDR3 region has 12 residues. CDR3 region: CASKQGNGGYTF. The CDR3 region has the DNA TGTGCCAGCAAACAGGGGAATGGTGGCTACACCTTC.

Points on this clonotype: Compared with germline, one end of the junction differs, possibly owing to a read error. The chain couples TRBV6-5 to TRBJ1-5; 10 bases map to TRBD1. The CDR3 extends over 15 amino acids. CDR1 is MNHEY and CDR2 is SVGAGI in the germline V gene. CDR3 DNA: TGTGCCAGCAGTGACTCGACAGGGGGCACTCAGCCCCAGCATTTT. Translation: CASSDSTGGTQPQHF.

CDR3 protein: CASSLSGTIYEQYF. Here the CDR3 DNA reads TGTGCCAGCAGTTTATCGGGGACAATCTACGAGCAGTACTTC. V is TRBV27 and J is TRBJ2-7; possibly TRBD1 for D (6 bases). Germline V CDR1 and CDR2: MNHEY, SMNVEV (reference sequence). Deletions cut 0 bases from V and 3 bases from J, with 9 bases between. The CDR3 spans 14 residues.

CDR3 coding DNA: TGCAGTGCTAGAGAGTCGGGTATATATACCCAGTACTTC. Translation: CSARESGIYTQYF. The chain combines TRBV20-1 with TRBJ2-5; D unresolved. Trimming removed 0 bases at V and 8 bases at J, with 13 bases between. The germline V gene encodes CDR1 DFQATT and CDR2 SNEGSKA (reference sequence). The CDR3 covers 13 residues.

The chain recombines TRBV12-3 or TRBV12-4 with TRBJ1-3; D remains unclear. The CDR3 contains 12 residues. V lost 7 bases to trimming and J lost 1 base, with 5 bases between them. The CDR3 protein is CASNLSGNTIYF. CDR3 nucleotides: TGTGCCAGCAACTTATCTGGAAACACCATATATTTT.

The rearrangement uses TRBV6-5 and TRBJ2-5, with TRBD2 matching 12 bases. Per germline, CDR1 MNHEY and CDR2 SVGAGI. J gave up 4 bases and V 2 bases, and 8 bases lay outside the gene matches. This CDR3 has 17 amino acids. Written as DNA, the CDR3 is TGTGCCAGCAGTTACGGCTCTAGCGGGGGGGCAGGAGAGACCCAGTACTTC. Translating gives CASSYGSSGGAGETQYF.